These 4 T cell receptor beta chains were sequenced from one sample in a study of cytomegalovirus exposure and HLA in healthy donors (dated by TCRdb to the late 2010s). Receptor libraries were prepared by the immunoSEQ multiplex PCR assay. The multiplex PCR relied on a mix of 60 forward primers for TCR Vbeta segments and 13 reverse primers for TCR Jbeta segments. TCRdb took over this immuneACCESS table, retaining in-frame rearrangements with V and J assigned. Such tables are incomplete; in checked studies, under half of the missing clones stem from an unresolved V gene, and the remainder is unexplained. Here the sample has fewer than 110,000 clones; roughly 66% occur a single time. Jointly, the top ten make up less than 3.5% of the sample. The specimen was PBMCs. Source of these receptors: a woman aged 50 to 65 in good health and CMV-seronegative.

In DNA form, the CDR3 reads TGTGCCAGCAGCTCGGGACAGGGGGCGCGGCAGTACTTC. It translates to CASSSGQGARQYF. V is TRBV7-2 and J is TRBJ2-7, with 12 bases that match TRBD1. Per the germline V gene, CDR1 is SGHTA and CDR2 is FQGNSA. V shed 4 bases and J 9 bases; nucleotides not matched to a gene: 4. CDR3 length: 13 amino acids.

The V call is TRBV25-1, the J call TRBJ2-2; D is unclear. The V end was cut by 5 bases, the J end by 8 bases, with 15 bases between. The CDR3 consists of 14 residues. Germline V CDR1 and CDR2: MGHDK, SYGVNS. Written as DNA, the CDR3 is TGTGCCAGCAGTCCGACAAACCCTGGGGGGGAGCTGTTTTTT. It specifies CASSPTNPGGELFF.

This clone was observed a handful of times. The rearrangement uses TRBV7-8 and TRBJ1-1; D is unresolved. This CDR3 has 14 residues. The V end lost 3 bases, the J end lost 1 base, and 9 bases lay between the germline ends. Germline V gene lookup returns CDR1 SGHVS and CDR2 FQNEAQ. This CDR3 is CASSFLSGNTEAFF. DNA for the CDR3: TGTGCCAGCAGCTTTTTGTCAGGGAACACTGAAGCTTTCTTT.

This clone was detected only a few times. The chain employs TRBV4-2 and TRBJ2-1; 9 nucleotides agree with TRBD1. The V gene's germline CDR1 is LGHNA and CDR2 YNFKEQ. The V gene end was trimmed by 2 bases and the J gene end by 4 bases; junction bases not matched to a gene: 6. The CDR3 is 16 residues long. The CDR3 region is CASSQIHRGPYNEQFF. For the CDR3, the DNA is TGTGCCAGCAGCCAAATTCACAGGGGGCCATACAATGAGCAGTTCTTC.